This is a list of T cell receptor beta chains from one sample in a study of blood T cell repertoires in COVID-19. Sequencing used immunoSEQ multiplex PCR; TCRdb keeps in-frame clones, though not all of them. The table shows roughly 180,000 clones, with about 81% occurring only once. The sequenced sample was peripheral blood. The receptor set was obtained from a woman of 80 years or more with COVID-19, enrolled during active disease. Each CDR3 is given with its conserved first and last residue. A D gene is named only where the DNA matches it firmly. Size is omitted from some rows. Given values are once, few, many or a class for expanded clones.

TRBJ1-6,.,TRBV5-5,.,CASSWRLGGIDSGTNSPLHF,TGTGCCAGCAGCTGGCGACTCGGGGGGATTGATTCCGGCACTAATTCACCCCTCCACTTT
TRBJ1-3,.,TRBV6-5,.,CASSYSVRGSGNTIYF,TGTGCCAGCAGTTACTCCGTCCGGGGATCTGGAAACACCATATATTTT
TRBJ1-6,.,TRBV30,.,CAWTQDSMGLHF,TGTGCCTGGACTCAGGACAGTATGGGTCTCCACTTT
TRBJ2-1,.,TRBV18,.,CASSRIETGVGSYNEQFF,TGTGCCAGCTCACGGATAGAAACGGGTGTAGGCTCCTACAATGAGCAGTTCTTC
TRBJ1-5,.,TRBV29-1,few,CSASSGGANQPQHF,TGCAGCGCCAGCTCGGGGGGGGCTAATCAGCCCCAGCATTTT
TRBJ2-7,TRBD2,TRBV2,.,CASSQLAGSYEQYF,TGTGCCAGCAGTCAGCTAGCGGGCTCCTACGAGCAGTACTTC
TRBJ2-7,.,TRBV7-6,.,CASSLTQGHEQYF,TGTGCCAGCAGCTTAACGCAGGGCCACGAGCAGTACTTC
TRBJ1-6,TRBD1,TRBV6-2/TRBV6-3,.,CASSYVGVYGTGDSPLHF,TGTGCCAGCAGTTACGTGGGCGTATACGGGACAGGGGATTCACCCCTCCACTTT
TRBJ2-5,TRBD2,TRBV3-1/TRBV3-2,.,CASSPASGRGQETQYF,TGTGCCAGCAGCCCCGCTAGCGGGAGAGGTCAAGAGACCCAGTACTTC
TRBJ2-3,TRBD2,TRBV11-3,.,CASSQGLAGLIDTQYF,TGTGCCAGCAGCCAAGGACTAGCGGGCCTCATAGATACGCAGTATTTT
TRBJ1-5,.,TRBV5-5,.,CASSPAGNQPQHF,TGTGCCAGCAGCCCTGCGGGGAATCAGCCCCAGCATTTT
TRBJ2-2,.,TRBV4-2,.,CASSQVGQGGTTGELFF,TGTGCCAGCAGCCAAGTAGGGCAGGGGGGTACCACCGGGGAGCTGTTTTTT
TRBJ1-2,.,TRBV20-1,.,CSLDNGYGYTF,TGCAGTCTTGACAACGGCTATGGCTACACCTTC
TRBJ2-3,TRBD2,TRBV5-1,.,CASSPSSGGGDTQYF,TGCGCCAGCAGCCCCTCTAGCGGGGGCGGAGATACGCAGTATTTT
TRBJ1-5,.,TRBV4-2,few,CASSQEPLRGHSNQPQHF,TGTGCCAGCAGCCAAGAGCCACTCAGGGGCCATAGCAATCAGCCCCAGCATTTT
TRBJ1-5,.,TRBV28,.,CASSSDGGGNQPQHF,TGTGCCAGCAGTTCCGATGGCGGGGGCAATCAGCCCCAGCATTTT
TRBJ2-5,.,TRBV24-1,.,CATSDLVPPGHPDQETQYF,TGTGCCACCAGTGATTTGGTCCCGCCGGGACACCCCGACCAAGAGACCCAGTACTTC
TRBJ1-2,TRBD1,TRBV12-5,.,CASGFTSGTGDGYTF,TGTGCTAGTGGTTTTACTTCCGGGACAGGGGATGGCTACACCTTC
TRBJ1-2,.,TRBV5-6,.,CASSLGDWDGYTF,TGTGCCAGCAGCTTGGGTGACTGGGATGGCTACACCTTC
TRBJ2-5,TRBD2,TRBV27,.,CASSPVAGGPYETQYF,TGTGCCAGCAGTCCCGTAGCGGGAGGGCCGTATGAGACCCAGTACTTC
TRBJ1-5,.,TRBV11-3,.,CASSLGFNQPQHF,TGTGCCAGCAGCTTGGGCTTCAATCAGCCCCAGCATTTT
TRBJ2-2,TRBD1,TRBV6-6,.,CASSYPGTGSTGELFF,TGTGCCAGCAGTTATCCCGGGACAGGATCCACCGGGGAGCTGTTTTTT
TRBJ2-7,TRBD1,TRBV11-2,.,CASSNRDSSILPYEQYF,TGTGCCAGCAGCAACCGGGACAGTAGCATTCTTCCCTACGAGCAGTACTTC
TRBJ2-1,TRBD1,TRBV5-8,.,CASSWGTGKDNEQFF,TGTGCCAGCAGCTGGGGGACAGGGAAGGACAATGAGCAGTTCTTC
TRBJ1-2,TRBD1,TRBV5-1,.,CASSPLTGAGNYGYTF,TGCGCCAGCAGCCCGTTGACAGGGGCAGGGAACTATGGCTACACCTTC
TRBJ2-1,.,TRBV6-5,.,CASSWQGSEQFF,TGTGCCAGCAGTTGGCAGGGATCCGAGCAGTTCTTC
TRBJ1-2,.,TRBV9,few,CASSPQDRSNYGYTF,TGTGCCAGCAGCCCCCAGGACAGATCTAACTATGGCTACACCTTC
TRBJ1-4,.,TRBV18,.,CASSSYGETNEKLFF,TGTGCCAGCTCATCATACGGGGAAACTAATGAAAAACTGTTTTTT
TRBJ1-2,.,TRBV7-2,.,CASSLMGGHLLLYGYTF,TGTGCCAGCAGCCTCATGGGGGGGCACCTCCTTCTTTATGGCTACACCTTC
TRBJ2-1,TRBD2,TRBV5-1,.,CASSLGLANEQFF,TGCGCCAGCAGCCTCGGACTAGCAAATGAGCAGTTCTTC
TRBJ2-2,TRBD2,TRBV12-3/TRBV12-4,.,CASRGLQSGELFF,TGTGCCAGCAGGGGACTACAGAGCGGGGAGCTGTTTTTT
TRBJ2-5,TRBD1,TRBV12-5,.,CASGLGDSQETQYF,TGTGCTAGTGGTTTGGGGGACAGCCAAGAGACCCAGTACTTC
TRBJ2-1,.,TRBV19,.,CASSIDISPYNEQFF,TGTGCCAGTAGTATAGATATCTCCCCTTACAATGAGCAGTTCTTC
TRBJ2-1,TRBD2,TRBV24-1,.,CATATSGYNEQFF,TGTGCCACCGCCACTAGCGGCTACAATGAGCAGTTCTTC
TRBJ2-7,.,TRBV11-2,.,CASSRAGTQSYEQYF,TGTGCCAGCAGTCGTGCCGGGACACAATCCTACGAGCAGTACTTC
TRBJ1-2,TRBD1,TRBV5-1,.,CASRGTGGNYGYTF,TGCGCCAGCAGGGGGACAGGGGGTAACTATGGCTACACCTTC
TRBJ2-7,TRBD2,TRBV2,.,CASRLAGGGEQYF,TGTGCCAGCCGACTAGCGGGAGGAGGAGAGCAGTACTTC
TRBJ2-2,TRBD1,TRBV5-1,.,CASSYGQGTNTGELFF,TGCGCCAGCAGCTACGGACAGGGCACGAACACCGGGGAGCTGTTTTTT
TRBJ2-7,TRBD1,TRBV6-2/TRBV6-3,.,CASSQQGANYEQYF,TGTGCCAGCAGCCAACAGGGGGCGAATTACGAGCAGTACTTC
TRBJ1-5,TRBD1,TRBV2,.,CASSERLDRGNQPQHF,TGTGCCAGCAGTGAAAGGTTGGACAGGGGCAATCAGCCCCAGCATTTT
TRBJ1-2,.,TRBV29-1,.,CSGQQMGSSGYTF,TGCAGCGGACAGCAGATGGGATCCTCAGGCTACACCTTC
TRBJ2-7,TRBD2,TRBV6-5,.,CASSSQREFSYEQYF,TGTGCCAGCAGTAGTCAGCGGGAGTTCTCCTACGAGCAGTACTTC
TRBJ2-7,TRBD2,TRBV24-1,.,CATSDSGLATTYEQYF,TGTGCCACCAGTGATTCCGGACTAGCCACTACCTACGAGCAGTACTTC
TRBJ2-3,.,TRBV6-5,.,CASSYAYTDTQYF,TGTGCCAGCAGTTATGCCTACACAGATACGCAGTATTTT
TRBJ2-1,TRBD2,TRBV19,.,CASTRTSGSYNEQFF,TGTGCCAGTACCCGGACTAGCGGGAGCTACAATGAGCAGTTCTTC
TRBJ1-1,.,TRBV5-1,.,CASSFRQDQAFF,TGCGCCAGCAGCTTTAGACAGGATCAAGCTTTCTTT
TRBJ2-5,.,TRBV5-1,once,CASRGGDQETQYF,TGCGCCTCCCGCGGCGGAGACCAAGAGACCCAGTACTTC
TRBJ2-2,TRBD1,TRBV2,.,CASSVQGAGTGELFF,TGTGCCAGCAGTGTTCAGGGGGCGGGCACCGGGGAGCTGTTTTTT
TRBJ1-2,TRBD1,TRBV12-5,.,CASGLDTGGGYTF,TGTGCTAGTGGTTTGGATACAGGGGGAGGCTACACCTTC
TRBJ2-1,TRBD2,TRBV5-8,.,CASSYPSGRFTEQFF,TGTGCCAGCAGCTACCCTAGCGGGAGGTTCACTGAGCAGTTCTTC
TRBJ2-3,.,TRBV12-3/TRBV12-4,few,CASSFSLNTQYF,TGTGCCAGCAGTTTCAGTTTAAATACGCAGTATTTT
TRBJ1-5,TRBD1,TRBV5-4,.,CASSWTGRGRANQPQHF,TGTGCCAGCAGCTGGACAGGGAGAGGGAGGGCTAATCAGCCCCAGCATTTT
TRBJ2-1,.,TRBV11-2,once,CASSLLRTRATFF,TGTGCCAGCAGCTTACTTCGGACCAGGGCTACGTTCTTC
TRBJ2-3,TRBD2,TRBV7-2,.,CASSRETSGGWGDTQYF,TGTGCCAGCAGCCGGGAGACTAGCGGGGGGTGGGGAGATACGCAGTATTTT
TRBJ1-3,TRBD1,TRBV19,.,CASSIDQLRQGSFSGNTIYF,TGTGCCAGTAGTATAGATCAATTGAGACAGGGATCTTTCTCTGGAAACACCATATATTTT
TRBJ2-3,TRBD1,TRBV2,.,CASSIQGASTDTQYF,TGTGCCAGCAGTATACAGGGGGCTAGCACAGATACGCAGTATTTT
TRBJ1-4,.,TRBV7-9,few,CASLRVGNEKLFF,TGTGCCAGTCTCCGGGTTGGTAATGAAAAACTGTTTTTT
TRBJ1-1,.,TRBV5-1,.,CASRGAGGFTEAFF,TGCGCCAGCAGGGGGGCGGGAGGCTTCACTGAAGCTTTCTTT